A selection of T cell receptor beta chains follows, all from one sample in a study of Ad26.COV2.S vaccination and SARS-CoV-2 variants. Using immunoSEQ multiplex PCR, the repertoire was profiled, and TCRdb retains in-frame clones only, with some absent. Of under 95,000 clones in the sample, more than 70% were seen once. The sequencing used peripheral blood, collected after recovery from COVID-19. Receptors originate from a human donor who had recovered from COVID-19. CDR3s include the opening cysteine and the closing phenylalanine or tryptophan. A D gene is named only where the DNA matches it firmly. Clone size is not always given. Where it is, it says once, few, many or a class for expanded clones.

V: TRBV15; J: TRBJ1-1; size: .; D: .; DNA: TGTGCCACCAGCAGACCTTCTCTTGAAGCTTTCTTT; CDR3: CATSRPSLEAFF
V: TRBV6-1; J: TRBJ1-2; size: few; D: TRBD1; DNA: TGTGCCAGCAGTGATTACGACAGGGTCAAAGGCTACACCTTC; CDR3: CASSDYDRVKGYTF
V: TRBV5-5; J: TRBJ2-5; size: .; D: .; DNA: TGTGCCAGCAGCTTGTGGGAATTGCTATCGGAGACCCAGTACTTC; CDR3: CASSLWELLSETQYF
V: TRBV29-1; J: TRBJ2-1; size: .; D: TRBD1; DNA: TGCAGCGTTACAGGGGCTCCGAGCTCCTACAATGAGCAGTTCTTC; CDR3: CSVTGAPSSYNEQFF
V: TRBV5-1; J: TRBJ1-5; size: .; D: TRBD1; DNA: TGCGCCAGCAGCTTGGCGGGACAGCAAAATCAGCCCCAGCATTTT; CDR3: CASSLAGQQNQPQHF
V: TRBV6-1; J: TRBJ2-7; size: .; D: .; DNA: TGTGCCAGCAGTGATGCGCAGATCTACGAGCAGTACTTC; CDR3: CASSDAQIYEQYF
V: TRBV4-1; J: TRBJ1-2; size: .; D: .; DNA: TGCGCCAGCAGCCAAGATGTACTTTCGAGCGGCTACACCTTC; CDR3: CASSQDVLSSGYTF
V: TRBV4-2; J: TRBJ2-7; size: .; D: .; DNA: TGTGCCAGCAGCGGGATTGCTAGGGGAGAGAGCTCCTACGAGCAGTACTTC; CDR3: CASSGIARGESSYEQYF
V: TRBV13; J: TRBJ2-3; size: .; D: TRBD2; DNA: TGTGCCAGCAGCGGAGGCGGACTAGCGAATTCAGATACGCAGTATTTT; CDR3: CASSGGGLANSDTQYF
V: TRBV29-1; J: TRBJ1-1; size: few; D: .; DNA: TGCAGCGTTGGCTACAGGCGGAATGAAGCTTTCTTT; CDR3: CSVGYRRNEAFF
V: TRBV29-1; J: TRBJ2-1; size: .; D: .; DNA: TGCAGCGTTGAGGCAGGGGGGTACAATGAGCAGTTCTTC; CDR3: CSVEAGGYNEQFF
V: TRBV4-3; J: TRBJ2-7; size: few; D: .; DNA: TGCGCCAGCAGCAGAGAGGGCTCCTACGAGCAGTACTTC; CDR3: CASSREGSYEQYF
V: TRBV5-1; J: TRBJ2-7; size: medium-sized; D: TRBD1; DNA: TGCGCCAGCAGCTTGAGACAGGGCCCACCCTACGAGCAGTACTTC; CDR3: CASSLRQGPPYEQYF
V: TRBV7-9; J: TRBJ2-1; size: .; D: .; DNA: TGTGCCAGCAGCTTAACTAGCAGCTACAATGAGCAGTTCTTC; CDR3: CASSLTSSYNEQFF
V: TRBV28; J: TRBJ2-3; size: .; D: .; DNA: TGTGCCAGCAGTTTGTGGGGCGAGGGTGGGGGAGAAGATACGCAGTATTTT; CDR3: CASSLWGEGGGEDTQYF
V: TRBV5-1; J: TRBJ2-2; size: .; D: TRBD1; DNA: TGCGCCAGCAGCTATTCGACAGGGGGCACCGGGGAGCTGTTTTTT; CDR3: CASSYSTGGTGELFF
V: TRBV10-3; J: TRBJ1-1; size: .; D: .; DNA: TGTGCCATCAGTGAGAATCGTGGGGGGCCTCGACAGGCTTTCTTT; CDR3: CAISENRGGPRQAFF
V: TRBV19; J: TRBJ1-2; size: .; D: .; DNA: TGTGCCAGTGGGTATCTGGAAAACGAGGGGTATGGCTACACCTTC; CDR3: CASGYLENEGYGYTF